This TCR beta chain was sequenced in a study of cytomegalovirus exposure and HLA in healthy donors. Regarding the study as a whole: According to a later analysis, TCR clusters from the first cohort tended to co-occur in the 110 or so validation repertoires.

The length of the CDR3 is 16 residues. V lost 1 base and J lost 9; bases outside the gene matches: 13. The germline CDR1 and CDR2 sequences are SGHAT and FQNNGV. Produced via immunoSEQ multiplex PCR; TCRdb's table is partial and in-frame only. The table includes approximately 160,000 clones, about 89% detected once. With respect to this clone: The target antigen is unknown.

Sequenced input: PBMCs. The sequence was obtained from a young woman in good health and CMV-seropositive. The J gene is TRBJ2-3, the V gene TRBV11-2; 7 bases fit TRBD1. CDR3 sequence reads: CASSLGGQTLSITQYF. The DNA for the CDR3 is TGTGCCAGCAGCTTAGGGGGACAGACACTGTCGATCACGCAGTATTTT.